A single sample gave rise to the 23 T cell receptor beta chains below, sequenced in a study of response to subunit inactivated influenza vaccine. MiXCR was run by TCRdb on the RT-PCR reads, yielding one entry per CDR3 protein. Among around 320,000 distinct CDR3 sequences listed, over 20% were seen once. Sequencing was performed on PBMCs from blood, taken about 20 months after vaccination. The source of these receptors is a man aged 45-69 years who received an inactivated influenza vaccine.

This clonotype was detected a few times. V is TRBV10-3 and J is TRBJ2-7; D is uncertain. Germline V gene lookup returns CDR1 ENHRY and CDR2 SYGVKD. This CDR3 comprises 13 residues. V dropped 2 bases and J dropped 6 bases, with 11 bases sitting between them. The CDR3 spells CAISEPSRGEQYF. For the CDR3, the DNA is TGTGCCATCAGTGAGCCTTCTCGCGGCGAGCAGTACTTC.

The V gene is TRBV25-1, the J gene TRBJ2-7, with 8 bases that match TRBD1. Germline-derived CDR1 and CDR2 are MGHDK and SYGVNS. The CDR3 is made up of 14 amino acids. The junction had 10 bases not matched to a gene; V was cut back by 6 bases and J by 6 bases. The CDR3 is CASRTGGAASEQYF. CDR3 nucleotides: TGTGCCAGCAGAACAGGGGGAGCCGCCTCCGAGCAGTACTTC.

V usage is TRBV11-2 and J usage is TRBJ2-7, with D tentatively TRBD1 (6 bases). V lost 4 bases, J lost 1 base, and 14 bases lay in between. Germline lookup yields CDR1 SGHAT and CDR2 FQNNGV. CDR3 size: 15 residues. The CDR3 protein is CASSSEARGSYEQYF. CDR3 nucleotide sequence: TGTGCCAGCAGCTCCGAGGCCAGGGGATCCTACGAGCAGTACTTC. Looking up the rest from reference TRBV11-2 and TRBJ2-7 gives the full variable domain: EAGVAQSPRYKIIEKRQSVAFWCNPISGHATLYWYQQILGQGPKLLIQFQNNGVVDDSQLPKDRFSAERLKGVDSTLKIQPAKLEDSAVYLCASSSEARGSYEQYFGPGTRLTVT.

Only a few counts were recorded for this clonotype. V usage is TRBV6-5 and J usage is TRBJ1-5; D perhaps matches TRBD1 (6 bases). V lost 4 bases and J lost 3, with 19 bases in between. The CDR3 contains 17 residues. Germline loops: CDR1 MNHEY, CDR2 SVGAGI. DNA for the CDR3: TGTGCCAGCAGTTCCCCCCCCGACAGGCCGTTCAATCAGCCCCAGCATTTT. Its protein is CASSSPPDRPFNQPQHF.

The chain uses TRBV4-3 and TRBJ1-2; TRBD1 matches at 8 bases. The CDR3 is 15 residues long. CDR1 and CDR2 from the germline V gene are LGHNA and YSLEER. Germline trimming cut 6 bases from V and 2 bases from J; bases unmatched to any gene: 8. The CDR3 sequence: CASRPSGTGNYGYTF. The CDR3 nucleotides read TGCGCCAGCAGACCCTCGGGGACAGGCAACTATGGCTACACCTTC.

This clonotype was observed a handful of times. V and J are TRBV29-1 and TRBJ2-6; a possible D gene is TRBD2 (6 bases). CDR3 length: 14 residues. With 5 bases removed from V and 2 bases from J, the gap between germline ends came to 10 bases. CDR1 SQVTM and CDR2 ANQGSEA come from the germline V gene. The CDR3 coding sequence is TGCAGCGTTAGTCCGGGGGCTGGGGCCAACGTCCTGACTTTC. It yields the protein CSVSPGAGANVLTF.

The V call is TRBV9, the J call TRBJ1-6; TRBD1 aligns across 9 bases. V was pared by 0 bases and J by 8 bases, with 3 bases of the junction left unmatched. CDR1 and CDR2 (germline): SGDLS, YYNGEE. The CDR3 sequence is 15 residues long. As DNA, the CDR3 is TGTGCCAGCAGCGTAGGGACAGGGGAGGATTCACCCCTCCACTTT. Protein sequence: CASSVGTGEDSPLHF.

This clonotype showed up many times. The chain links TRBV7-2 to TRBJ1-5; D ambiguous. CDR1 and CDR2 (germline): SGHTA, FQGNSA. The CDR3 runs to 14 residues. The V end lost 3 bases, the J end lost 4 bases, and 10 bases lay between the germline ends. The DNA of the CDR3 is TGTGCCAGCAGCTTGGACCTTCGTAATCAGCCCCAGCATTTT. Translated, it gives CASSLDLRNQPQHF.

This clonotype was counted a few times. The chain joins TRBV4-3 to TRBJ1-4; 7 bases line up with TRBD1. Looked up from germline, CDR1 is LGHNA and CDR2 is YSLEER. V lost 2 bases, J lost 5 bases, and 2 bases stayed unmatched. The CDR3 extends over 14 amino acids. The CDR3 spells CASSQWTGNEKLFF. The CDR3 DNA follows: TGCGCCAGCAGCCAATGGACAGGAAATGAAAAACTGTTTTTT.

This clonotype has at least ten counts. Written as DNA, the CDR3 is TGTGCCAGCTCCCTACCAGACGACTCCTATAATTCACCCCTCCACTTT. Its protein is CASSLPDDSYNSPLHF. V and J are TRBV28 and TRBJ1-6; D unclear. V was cut by 8 bases and J by 0 bases, with 14 bases left in between. Germline V lookup: CDR1 MDHEN, CDR2 SYDVKM. CDR3 length: 16 amino acids.

The V call is TRBV4-3, the J call TRBJ1-2, with no clear D. The CDR3 covers 14 residues. Trimming took off 4 bases at V and 3 bases at J, with 12 bases between the two ends. CDR1 LGHNA and CDR2 YSLEER come from the germline V gene. Written as DNA, the CDR3 is TGCGCCAGCAGCCCCACTCTTTTGGACTATGGCTACACCTTC. It translates to CASSPTLLDYGYTF.

This chain joins TRBV7-8 and TRBJ1-2, with D unresolved. Trimming shortened V by 2 bases and J by 6 bases, and 10 bases separated the two germline ends. The CDR3 has 13 residues. CDR1 is SGHVS and CDR2 is FQNEAQ in the germline V gene. CDR3 sequence (DNA): TGTGCCAGCAGCTTATATATCGAGAATGGCTACACCTTC. This sequence encodes CASSLYIENGYTF.

This clonotype was seen a few times. One junction end disagrees with the germline gene, perhaps due to a read error. The chain employs TRBV20-1 and TRBJ1-4; tentatively, D is TRBD1 (5 bases). CDR1 and CDR2 (germline): DFQATT, SNEGSKA (reference sequence). The CDR3 is 10 residues long. The CDR3 is CSARDSGHHF. CDR3 DNA: TGCAGTGCTAGAGACTCCGGACACCATTTT.

The chain joins TRBV19 to TRBJ1-5; tentatively, D is TRBD1 (5 bases). The CDR3 consists of 17 residues. V was trimmed by 7 bases and J by 0 bases, leaving 19 bases between them. Germline lookup yields CDR1 LNHDA and CDR2 SQIVND (reference sequence). Here the CDR3 reads CASTDTRQFSSNQPQHF. In nucleotides, the CDR3 is TGTGCCAGTACCGACACCCGACAGTTCTCTAGCAATCAGCCCCAGCATTTT.

This clonotype was seen a handful of times. The V call is TRBV3-1, the J call TRBJ1-3; weak D call: TRBD1 (6 bases). CDR1 is LGHDT, CDR2 YNNKEL, per germline (reference sequence). Trimming cost V 4 bases and J 0 bases, with 19 bases left between them. This CDR3 has 18 residues. CDR3 in amino acids: CASSRGQGVGVSGNTIYF. The CDR3 DNA is TGTGCCAGCAGCCGGGGACAAGGCGTCGGCGTCTCTGGAAACACCATATATTTT.

The rearrangement links TRBV3-1 to TRBJ1-1; TRBD1 is a possible D gene (6 bases). V was cut by 2 bases and J by 4 bases, with 11 bases left in between. CDR1 is LGHDT and CDR2 is YNNKEL in the germline V gene (reference sequence). This CDR3 contains 14 residues. The CDR3 bases are TGTGCCAGCAGCCAAAGGGGGGGGTCCACTGAAGCTTTCTTT. This codes for CASSQRGGSTEAFF.

This clonotype has just a few counts. The chain has TRBV28 and TRBJ1-2; TRBD1 is a possible D gene (5 bases). The germline V gene has CDR1 MDHEN and CDR2 SYDVKM. The V gene lost 3 bases and the J gene lost 7 bases, with 21 bases spanning the gap. This CDR3 is 16 amino acids long. The CDR3 DNA reads as TGTGCCAGCAGTTTCCGGGACTACCTTGATAGGGGTGGCTACACCTTC. Translated, it gives CASSFRDYLDRGGYTF.

This clonotype was seen more than once but under ten times. V usage is TRBV20-1 and J usage is TRBJ2-2, with D perhaps TRBD2 (5 bases). This CDR3 is built from 14 residues. The V and J ends lost 1 base and 0 bases respectively, with 6 bases between them. Germline CDR1 and CDR2: DFQATT and SNEGSKA (reference sequence). CDR3 nucleotides: TGCAGTGCTAGAGGAGGGACGAACACCGGGGAGCTGTTTTTT. This codes for CSARGGTNTGELFF.

The rearrangement uses TRBV4-2 and TRBJ2-1, with D hard to call. Deletions cut 4 bases from V and 7 bases from J, with 17 bases between. The CDR3 has 15 residues. The V gene's germline CDR1 is LGHNA and CDR2 YNFKEQ. The CDR3 bases are TGTGCCAGCAGCCGGCACTTCATGGCAGAAAATGAGCAGTTCTTC. This encodes CASSRHFMAENEQFF.

Only a few counts were recorded for this clonotype. V and J are TRBV3-1 and TRBJ1-2, with TRBD1 matching 7 bases. The CDR3 totals 13 residues. With 4 bases clipped from V and 7 bases from J, the junction kept 6 bases outside the gene matches. CDR1 is LGHDT, CDR2 YNNKEL, per germline (reference sequence). CDR3 nucleotides: TGTGCCAGCAGCCCCCGGGACAGTGGTGGCTACACCTTC. It yields the protein CASSPRDSGGYTF.

This clonotype was seen a few times. The J gene is TRBJ2-3, the V gene TRBV5-1, with 9 bases matching TRBD1. Germline CDR1 SGHRS, CDR2 YFSETQ. After removal of 7 bases from V and 3 bases from J, the junction contained 9 bases not matched to a gene. CDR3 size: 15 residues. CDR3 in amino acids: CASLIQGAPTDTQYF. As DNA, the CDR3 is TGCGCCAGCCTAATACAGGGGGCGCCGACAGATACGCAGTATTTT.

This clonotype occurred many times. This chain uses TRBV7-2 with TRBJ2-5; 8 bases fit TRBD2. There are 15 residues in the CDR3. Germline V gene sequence: CDR1 SGHTA, CDR2 FQGNSA. The V and J ends lost 3 bases and 5 bases, in that order; junction bases with no gene match: 8. CDR3 in DNA: TGTGCCAGCAGCTTGGTAGCGGGGACGCGGGAGACCCAGTACTTC. This encodes CASSLVAGTRETQYF.

This sequence joins TRBV12-3 or TRBV12-4 and TRBJ2-7; 9 bases are shared with TRBD2. The CDR3 loop spans 16 amino acids. V dropped 1 base and J dropped 1; count of bases not matched to a gene: 5. In DNA, the CDR3 is TGTGCCAGCAGTTTAGGGGGTAGCGGGAGTTCCTACGAGCAGTACTTC. It translates to CASSLGGSGSSYEQYF.